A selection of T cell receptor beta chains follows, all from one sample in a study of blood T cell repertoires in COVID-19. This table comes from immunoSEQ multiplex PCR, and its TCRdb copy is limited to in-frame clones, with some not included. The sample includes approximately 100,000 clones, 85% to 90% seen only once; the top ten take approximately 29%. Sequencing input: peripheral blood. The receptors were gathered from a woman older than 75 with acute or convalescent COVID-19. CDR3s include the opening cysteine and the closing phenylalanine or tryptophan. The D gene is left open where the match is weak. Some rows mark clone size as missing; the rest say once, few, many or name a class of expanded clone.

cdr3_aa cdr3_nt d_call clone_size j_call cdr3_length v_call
CASRNRGEAFF TGTGCCAGCAGAAACAGGGGGGAAGCTTTCTTT TRBD1 once TRBJ1-1 11 TRBV6-5
CASSANQYNEQFF TGTGCCAGCAGTGCAAATCAATACAATGAGCAGTTCTTC . . TRBJ2-1 13 TRBV25-1
CASSLGQASNQPQHF TGTGCCAGCAGTTTAGGGCAGGCAAGCAATCAGCCCCAGCATTTT . . TRBJ1-5 15 TRBV27
CSAGTVPEAFF TGCAGCGCGGGGACAGTCCCTGAAGCTTTCTTT TRBD1 . TRBJ1-1 11 TRBV29-1
CASSFGTGSGNTIYF TGCGCCAGCAGCTTCGGGACAGGCTCTGGAAACACCATATATTTT TRBD1 . TRBJ1-3 15 TRBV5-1
CASRHTGGKETQYF TGCGCCAGCAGACATACAGGGGGCAAAGAGACCCAGTACTTC TRBD1 . TRBJ2-5 14 TRBV5-1
CASSLSGQGSNQPQHF TGTGCCAGCAGTTTATCGGGCCAGGGGAGCAATCAGCCCCAGCATTTT . . TRBJ1-5 16 TRBV28
CASSLQGAHQPQHF TGTGCCAGCAGTCTTCAGGGGGCACATCAGCCCCAGCATTTT TRBD1 . TRBJ1-5 14 TRBV27
CASRPDRVQGYTF TGTGCCAGCAGGCCGGACAGGGTACAGGGCTACACCTTC TRBD1 . TRBJ1-2 13 TRBV28
CASITGTGYGYTF TGTGCCAGCATTACCGGGACAGGATATGGCTACACCTTC TRBD1 . TRBJ1-2 13 TRBV28
CASRQGGWQPQHF TGTGCCAGCAGACAAGGGGGCTGGCAGCCCCAGCATTTT TRBD1 . TRBJ1-5 13 TRBV12-3/TRBV12-4
CASKTGANEKLFF TGTGCCAGTAAGACAGGGGCTAATGAAAAACTGTTTTTT TRBD1 . TRBJ1-4 13 TRBV19
CASSFTGNSPLHF TGTGCCAGCAGTTTCACAGGGAATTCACCCCTCCACTTT . . TRBJ1-6 13 TRBV6-2/TRBV6-3
CATGPWETQYF TGTGCCACAGGGCCATGGGAGACCCAGTACTTC . . TRBJ2-5 11 TRBV6-6
CSVDRGGYTF TGCAGCGTTGACAGGGGTGGCTACACCTTC . once TRBJ1-2 10 TRBV29-1
CAPRQTQPQHF TGTGCTCCCAGACAGACTCAGCCCCAGCATTTT . . TRBJ1-5 11 TRBV28
CASSPPPGGVGGYTF TGTGCCAGCAGTCCACCCCCGGGGGGCGTCGGTGGCTACACCTTC . . TRBJ1-2 15 TRBV28
CASRPPGQDLGGEKLFF TGTGCCAGCAGACCACCGGGACAGGACCTCGGCGGTGAAAAACTGTTTTTT TRBD1 . TRBJ1-4 17 TRBV2
CASSLGQGSGYSNQPQHF TGTGCCAGCAGTTTAGGACAGGGGAGTGGATATAGCAATCAGCCCCAGCATTTT TRBD1 . TRBJ1-5 18 TRBV27
CASSSVQGISPQHF TGTGCCAGCAGCTCGGTACAGGGGATATCGCCCCAGCATTTT TRBD1 few TRBJ1-5 14 TRBV5-5
CASSPGQANYGYTF TGTGCCAGCTCACCAGGACAGGCTAACTATGGCTACACCTTC TRBD1 . TRBJ1-2 14 TRBV18
CASSGGSDSTYTQYF TGTGCCAGCAGCGGGGGTTCCGACAGCACATATACGCAGTATTTT . . TRBJ2-3 15 TRBV6-5
CASSLELAGGLMSSYNEQFF TGTGCCAGCAGCTTAGAACTAGCGGGGGGGCTCATGAGCTCCTACAATGAGCAGTTCTTC TRBD2 . TRBJ2-1 20 TRBV7-6
CASSQDRDRRTGGYTF TGCGCCAGCAGCCAAGATCGGGACAGGAGAACGGGTGGCTACACCTTC TRBD1 . TRBJ1-2 16 TRBV4-3
CVSRQSGGAYEQYF TGTGTCAGCAGACAGAGCGGGGGGGCATACGAGCAGTACTTC TRBD2 . TRBJ2-7 14 TRBV27
CASSSWDREILWSYTF TGTGCCAGCAGCTCCTGGGACAGGGAAATTCTATGGAGCTACACCTTC TRBD1 . TRBJ1-2 16 TRBV7-9